This T cell receptor (beta chain) came from a study of blood T cell repertoires in COVID-19. Method: immunoSEQ multiplex PCR; TCRdb's copy keeps in-frame clones and lacks some. The data show under 250,000 clones, approximately 82% seen once. The length of the CDR3 is 13 residues. V was clipped by 3 bases and J by 5 bases, with 8 bases between them. The TCR was taken from a man aged 45-65 years with active or convalescent COVID-19. Specimen: peripheral blood. This sequence joins TRBV12-3 or TRBV12-4 and TRBJ1-3; D call uncertain. The CDR3 DNA is TGTGCCAGCAGTTTGGCCGCCAGAAACACCATATATTTT. It is translated as CASSLAARNTIYF.